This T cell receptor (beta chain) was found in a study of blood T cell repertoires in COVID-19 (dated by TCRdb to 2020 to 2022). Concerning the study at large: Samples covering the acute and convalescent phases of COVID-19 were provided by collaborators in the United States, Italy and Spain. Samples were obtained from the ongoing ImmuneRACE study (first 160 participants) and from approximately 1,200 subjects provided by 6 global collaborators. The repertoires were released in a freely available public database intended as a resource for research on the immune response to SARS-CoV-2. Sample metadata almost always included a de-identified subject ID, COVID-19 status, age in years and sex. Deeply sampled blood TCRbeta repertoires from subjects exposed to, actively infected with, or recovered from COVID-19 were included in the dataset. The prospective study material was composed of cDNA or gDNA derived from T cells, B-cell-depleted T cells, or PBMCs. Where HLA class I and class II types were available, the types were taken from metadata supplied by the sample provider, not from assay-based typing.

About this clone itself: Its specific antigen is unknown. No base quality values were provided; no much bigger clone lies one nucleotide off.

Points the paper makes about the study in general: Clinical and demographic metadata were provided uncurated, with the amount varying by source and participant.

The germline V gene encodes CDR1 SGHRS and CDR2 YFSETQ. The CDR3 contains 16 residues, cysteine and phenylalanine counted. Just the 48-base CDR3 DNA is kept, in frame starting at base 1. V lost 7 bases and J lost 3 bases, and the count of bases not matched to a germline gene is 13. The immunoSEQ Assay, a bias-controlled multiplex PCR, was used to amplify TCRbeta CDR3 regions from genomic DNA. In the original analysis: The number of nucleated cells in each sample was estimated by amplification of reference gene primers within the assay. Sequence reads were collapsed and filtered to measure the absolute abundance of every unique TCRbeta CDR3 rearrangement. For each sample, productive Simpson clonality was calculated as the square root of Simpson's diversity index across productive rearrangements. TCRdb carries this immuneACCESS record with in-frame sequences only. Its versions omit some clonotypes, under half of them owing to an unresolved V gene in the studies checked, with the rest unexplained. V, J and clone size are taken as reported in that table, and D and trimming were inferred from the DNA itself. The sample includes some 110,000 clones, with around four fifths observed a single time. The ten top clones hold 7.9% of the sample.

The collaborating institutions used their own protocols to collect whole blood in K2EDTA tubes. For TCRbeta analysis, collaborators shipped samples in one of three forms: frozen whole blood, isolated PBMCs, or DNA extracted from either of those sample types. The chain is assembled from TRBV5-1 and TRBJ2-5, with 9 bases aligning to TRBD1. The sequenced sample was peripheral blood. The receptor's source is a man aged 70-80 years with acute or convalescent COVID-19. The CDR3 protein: CASLYFPGQGKETQYF. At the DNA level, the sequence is TGCGCCAGCCTTTACTTCCCGGGACAGGGAAAAGAGACCCAGTACTTC.